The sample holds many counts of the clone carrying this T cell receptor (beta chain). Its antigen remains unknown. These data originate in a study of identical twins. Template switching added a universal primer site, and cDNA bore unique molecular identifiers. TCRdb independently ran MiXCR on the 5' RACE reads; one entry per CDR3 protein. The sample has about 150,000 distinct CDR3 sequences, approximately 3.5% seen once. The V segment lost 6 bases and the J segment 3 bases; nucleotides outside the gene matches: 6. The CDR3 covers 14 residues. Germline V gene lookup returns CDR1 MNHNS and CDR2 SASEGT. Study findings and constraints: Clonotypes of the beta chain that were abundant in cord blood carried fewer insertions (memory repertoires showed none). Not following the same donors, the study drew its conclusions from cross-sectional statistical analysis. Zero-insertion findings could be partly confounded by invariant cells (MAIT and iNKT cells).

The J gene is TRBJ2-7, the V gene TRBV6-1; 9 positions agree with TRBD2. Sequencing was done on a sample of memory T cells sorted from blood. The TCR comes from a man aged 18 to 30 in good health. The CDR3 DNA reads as TGTGCCAGCAGGCCTTTAGCGGGAGACTACGAGCAGTACTTC. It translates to CASRPLAGDYEQYF.